This T cell receptor beta chain was identified during a study of PD-1 blockade in classical Hodgkin lymphoma. Study summary: Patients had nivolumab dosed at 3 mg/kg, delivered intravenously every 2 weeks.

The table lists this clone with a few counts. Its antigen is not known. Measured with immunoSEQ multiplex PCR; TCRdb has only the in-frame clones, and not every one. There are 37,000 or so clones in the sample; almost 90% occur only once, and 6% to 8% lies in the top ten. There was relapse after autologous stem cell transplantation in every patient, and there was variation in brentuximab vedotin exposure. V was pared by 2 bases and J by 5 bases, with 5 bases of the junction left unmatched. The CDR3 extends over 15 amino acids. Germline CDR1 reads SGHDT; CDR2 reads YYEEEE. Overall study results and limits: CD4+ but not CD8+ TCR diversity rose significantly by C4D1. Exclusion covered patients beginning nivolumab under 1 year post-ASCT.

This chain connects TRBV5-6 to TRBJ2-1, with 9 bases fitting TRBD2. This TCR was recovered from a human donor with classical Hodgkin lymphoma. The input for sequencing was peripheral blood mononuclear cells (PBMCs), taken before the second cycle of nivolumab. As DNA, the CDR3 is TGTGCCAGCAGCTTAAGGGGACTAGCCCACAATGAGCAGTTCTTC. Residues: CASSLRGLAHNEQFF.